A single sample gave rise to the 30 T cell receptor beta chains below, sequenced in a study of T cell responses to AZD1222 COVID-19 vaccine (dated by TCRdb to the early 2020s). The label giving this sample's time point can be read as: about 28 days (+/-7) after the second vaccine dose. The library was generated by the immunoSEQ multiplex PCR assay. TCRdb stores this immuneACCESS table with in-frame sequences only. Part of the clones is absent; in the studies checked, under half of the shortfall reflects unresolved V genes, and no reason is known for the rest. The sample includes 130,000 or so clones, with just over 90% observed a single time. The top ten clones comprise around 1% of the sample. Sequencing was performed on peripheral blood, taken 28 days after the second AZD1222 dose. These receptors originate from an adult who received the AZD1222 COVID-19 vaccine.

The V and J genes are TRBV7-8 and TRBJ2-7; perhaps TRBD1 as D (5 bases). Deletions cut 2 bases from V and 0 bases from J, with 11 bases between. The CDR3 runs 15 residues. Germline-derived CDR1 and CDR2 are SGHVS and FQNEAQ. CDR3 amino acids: CASSLTRQSSYEQYF. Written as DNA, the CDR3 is TGTGCCAGCAGCTTAACCAGACAGAGCTCCTACGAGCAGTACTTC.

CDR3 residues: CASRGPRQLFF. In DNA form, the CDR3 reads TGTGCCAGCAGGGGACCTCGCCAACTGTTTTTT. V gene TRBV6-5 combines with J gene TRBJ1-4; weak D call: TRBD1 (5 bases). The V end was cut by 6 bases, the J end by 12 bases, with 11 bases between. Per germline, CDR1 MNHEY and CDR2 SVGAGI. The CDR3 length is 11 residues.

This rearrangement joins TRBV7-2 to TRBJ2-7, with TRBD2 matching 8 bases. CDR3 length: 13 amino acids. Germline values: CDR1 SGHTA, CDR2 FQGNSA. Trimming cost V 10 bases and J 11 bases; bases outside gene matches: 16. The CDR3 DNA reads TGTGCCACAGGGGTAGCGGGGACAATAGGGGAGTACTTC. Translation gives CATGVAGTIGEYF.

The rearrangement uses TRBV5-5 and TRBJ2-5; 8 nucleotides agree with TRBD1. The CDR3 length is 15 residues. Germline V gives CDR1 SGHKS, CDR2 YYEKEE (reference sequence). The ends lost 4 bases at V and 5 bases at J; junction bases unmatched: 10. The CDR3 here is CASSRTGFNLETQYF. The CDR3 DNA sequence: TGTGCCAGCAGCAGGACAGGGTTTAATTTGGAGACCCAGTACTTC.

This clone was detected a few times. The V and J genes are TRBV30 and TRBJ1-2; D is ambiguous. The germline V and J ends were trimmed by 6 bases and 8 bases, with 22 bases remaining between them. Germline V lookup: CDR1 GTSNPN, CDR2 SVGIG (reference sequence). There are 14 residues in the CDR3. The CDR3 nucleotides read TGTGCCTGCGTGGGAACAGCCCACCTACAGGGCTACACCTTC. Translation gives CACVGTAHLQGYTF.

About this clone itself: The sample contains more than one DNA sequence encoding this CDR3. CDR3 DNA sequence: TGCGCCAGCAGCTTGGCTGGGGTCGGAAACACCATATATTTT. This translates into CASSLAGVGNTIYF. V is TRBV5-1 and J is TRBJ1-3; D gene ambiguous. The CDR3 is 14 amino acids. With 0 bases removed from V and 4 bases from J, the gap between germline ends came to 8 bases. CDR1 is SGHRS and CDR2 is YFSETQ in the germline V gene.

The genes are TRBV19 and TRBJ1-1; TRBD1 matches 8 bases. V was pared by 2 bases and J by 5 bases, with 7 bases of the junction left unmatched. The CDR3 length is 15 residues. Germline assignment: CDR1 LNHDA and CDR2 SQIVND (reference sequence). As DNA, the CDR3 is TGTGCCAGTAGTATAAGAACAGGGGGATATACTGAAGCTTTCTTT. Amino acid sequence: CASSIRTGGYTEAFF. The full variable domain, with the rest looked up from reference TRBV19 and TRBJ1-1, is DGGITQSPKYLFRKEGQNVTLSCEQNLNHDAMYWYRQDPGQGLRLIYYSQIVNDFQKGDIAEGYSVSREKKESFPLTVTSAQKNPTAFYLCASSIRTGGYTEAFFGQGTRLTVV.

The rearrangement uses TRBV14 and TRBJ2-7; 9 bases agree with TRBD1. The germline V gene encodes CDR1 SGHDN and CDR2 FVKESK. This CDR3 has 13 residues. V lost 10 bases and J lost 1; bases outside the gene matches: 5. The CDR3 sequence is CANEGQGSYEQYF. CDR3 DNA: TGTGCCAACGAGGGACAGGGATCCTACGAGCAGTACTTC. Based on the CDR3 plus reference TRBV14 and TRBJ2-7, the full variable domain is EAGVTQFPSHSVIEKGQTVTLRCDPISGHDNLYWYRRVMGKEIKFLLHFVKESKQDESGMPNNRFLAERTGGTYSTLKVQPAELEDSGVYFCANEGQGSYEQYFGPGTRLTVT.

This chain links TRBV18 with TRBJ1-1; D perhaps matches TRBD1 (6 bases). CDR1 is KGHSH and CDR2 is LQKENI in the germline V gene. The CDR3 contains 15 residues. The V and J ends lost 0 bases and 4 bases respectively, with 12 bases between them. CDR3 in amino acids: CASSPPSGEATEAFF. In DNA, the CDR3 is TGTGCCAGCTCACCACCGTCAGGGGAGGCCACTGAAGCTTTCTTT.

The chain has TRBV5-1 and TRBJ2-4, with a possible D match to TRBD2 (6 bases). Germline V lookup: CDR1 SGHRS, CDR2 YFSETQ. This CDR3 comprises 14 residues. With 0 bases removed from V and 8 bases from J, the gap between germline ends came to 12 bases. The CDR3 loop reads CASSLAGGADIQYF. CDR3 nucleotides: TGCGCCAGCAGCTTGGCCGGGGGTGCGGACATTCAGTACTTC.

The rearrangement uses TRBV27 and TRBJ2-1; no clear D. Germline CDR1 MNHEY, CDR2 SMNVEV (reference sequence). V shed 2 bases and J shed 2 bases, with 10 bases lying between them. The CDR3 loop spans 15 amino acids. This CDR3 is CASSLGENPYNEQFF. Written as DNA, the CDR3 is TGTGCCAGCAGTTTAGGAGAGAACCCCTACAATGAGCAGTTCTTC.

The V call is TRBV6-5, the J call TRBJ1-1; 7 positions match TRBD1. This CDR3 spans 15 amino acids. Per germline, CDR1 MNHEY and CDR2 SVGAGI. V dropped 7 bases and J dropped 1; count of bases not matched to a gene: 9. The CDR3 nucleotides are TGTGCCAGCACCCAACCCGGGACAGCGAACACTGAAGCTTTCTTT. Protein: CASTQPGTANTEAFF.

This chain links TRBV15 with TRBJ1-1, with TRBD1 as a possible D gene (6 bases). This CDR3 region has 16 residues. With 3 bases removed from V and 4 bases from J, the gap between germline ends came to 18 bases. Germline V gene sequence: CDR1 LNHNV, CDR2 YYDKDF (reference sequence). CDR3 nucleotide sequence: TGTGCCACCAGCAGTATTAACAGGGCCCTGAGCACTGAAGCTTTCTTT. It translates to CATSSINRALSTEAFF.

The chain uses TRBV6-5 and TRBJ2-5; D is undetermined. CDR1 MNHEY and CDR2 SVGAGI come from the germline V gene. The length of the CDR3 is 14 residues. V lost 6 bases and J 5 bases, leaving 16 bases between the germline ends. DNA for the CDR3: TGTGCCAGCAGCCTGACACTTGTCAAGGAGACCCAGTACTTC. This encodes CASSLTLVKETQYF.

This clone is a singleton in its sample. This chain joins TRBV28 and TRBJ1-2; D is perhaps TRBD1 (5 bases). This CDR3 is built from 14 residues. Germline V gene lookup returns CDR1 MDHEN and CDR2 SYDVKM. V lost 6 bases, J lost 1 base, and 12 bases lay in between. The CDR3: CASSRGTFNYGYTF. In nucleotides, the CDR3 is TGTGCCAGCAGCCGCGGGACTTTTAACTATGGCTACACCTTC.

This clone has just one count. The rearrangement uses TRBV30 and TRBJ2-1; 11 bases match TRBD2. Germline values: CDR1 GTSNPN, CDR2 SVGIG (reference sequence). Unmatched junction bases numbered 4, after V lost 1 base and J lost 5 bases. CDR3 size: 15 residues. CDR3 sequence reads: CAWSGLAGGNNEQFF. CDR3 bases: TGTGCCTGGAGTGGTCTAGCGGGAGGAAACAATGAGCAGTTCTTC.

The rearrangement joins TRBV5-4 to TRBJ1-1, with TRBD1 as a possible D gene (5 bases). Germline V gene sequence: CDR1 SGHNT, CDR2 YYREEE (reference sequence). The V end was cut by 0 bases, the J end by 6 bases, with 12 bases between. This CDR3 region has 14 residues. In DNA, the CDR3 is TGTGCCAGCAGCTTGGTGCAGGGCGCGTCTGAAGCTTTCTTT. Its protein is CASSLVQGASEAFF.

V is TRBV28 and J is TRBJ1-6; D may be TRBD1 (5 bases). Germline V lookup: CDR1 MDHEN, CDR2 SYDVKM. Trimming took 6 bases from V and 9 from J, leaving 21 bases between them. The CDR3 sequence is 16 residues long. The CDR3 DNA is TGTGCCAGCAGAAACCGGGGAGGTGGGCAGGGTTCACCCCTCCACTTT. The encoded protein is CASRNRGGGQGSPLHF.

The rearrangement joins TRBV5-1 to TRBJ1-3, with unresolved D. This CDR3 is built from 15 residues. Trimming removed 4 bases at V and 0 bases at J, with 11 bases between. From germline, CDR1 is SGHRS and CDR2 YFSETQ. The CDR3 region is CASSTGRSSGNTIYF. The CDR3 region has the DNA TGCGCCAGCAGCACCGGACGGAGCTCTGGAAACACCATATATTTT.

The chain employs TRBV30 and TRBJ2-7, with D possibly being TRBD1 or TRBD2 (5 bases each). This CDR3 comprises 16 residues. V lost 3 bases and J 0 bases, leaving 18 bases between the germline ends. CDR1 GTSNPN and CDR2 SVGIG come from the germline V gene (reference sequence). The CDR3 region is CAWSGAIVSISYEQYF. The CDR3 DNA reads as TGTGCCTGGAGCGGGGCTATTGTGTCGATCTCCTACGAGCAGTACTTC.

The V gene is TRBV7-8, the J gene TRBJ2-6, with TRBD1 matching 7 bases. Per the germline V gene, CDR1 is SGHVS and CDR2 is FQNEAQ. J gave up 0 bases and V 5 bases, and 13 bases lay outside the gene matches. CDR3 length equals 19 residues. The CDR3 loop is CASSPRQGGGGSGANVLTF. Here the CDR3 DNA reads TGTGCCAGCAGCCCCCGACAGGGTGGGGGCGGCTCTGGGGCCAACGTCCTGACTTTC.

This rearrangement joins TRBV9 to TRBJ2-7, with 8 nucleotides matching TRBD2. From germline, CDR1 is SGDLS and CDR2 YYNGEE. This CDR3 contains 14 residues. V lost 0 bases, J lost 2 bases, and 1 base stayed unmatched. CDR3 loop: CASSVAGGPYEQYF. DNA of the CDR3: TGTGCCAGCAGCGTAGCGGGAGGGCCCTACGAGCAGTACTTC. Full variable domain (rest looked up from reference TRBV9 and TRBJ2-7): DSGVTQTPKHLITATGQRVTLRCSPRSGDLSVYWYQQSLDQGLQFLIQYYNGEERAKGNILERFSAQQFPDLHSELNLSSLELGDSALYFCASSVAGGPYEQYFGPGTRLTVT.

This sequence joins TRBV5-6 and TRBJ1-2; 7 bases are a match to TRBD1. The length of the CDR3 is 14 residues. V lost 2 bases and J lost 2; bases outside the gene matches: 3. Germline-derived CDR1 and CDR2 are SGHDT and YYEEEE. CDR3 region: CASSFDRANYGYTF. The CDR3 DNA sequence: TGTGCCAGCAGCTTCGACAGGGCCAACTATGGCTACACCTTC. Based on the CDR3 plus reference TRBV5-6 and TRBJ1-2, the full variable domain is DAGVTQSPTHLIKTRGQQVTLRCSPKSGHDTVSWYQQALGQGPQFIFQYYEEEERQRGNFPDRFSGHQFPNYSSELNVNALLLGDSALYLCASSFDRANYGYTFGSGTRLTVV.

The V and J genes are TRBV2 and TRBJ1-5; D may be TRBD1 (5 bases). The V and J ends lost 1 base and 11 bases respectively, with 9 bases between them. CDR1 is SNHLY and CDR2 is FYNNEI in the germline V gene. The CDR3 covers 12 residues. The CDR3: CASSEDQGAQHF. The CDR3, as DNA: TGTGCCAGCAGTGAAGACCAAGGGGCCCAGCATTTT.

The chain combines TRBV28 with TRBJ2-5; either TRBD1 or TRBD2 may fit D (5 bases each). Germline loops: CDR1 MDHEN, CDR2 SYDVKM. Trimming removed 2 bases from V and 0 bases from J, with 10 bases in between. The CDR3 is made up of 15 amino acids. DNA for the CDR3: TGTGCCAGCAGTTTACTCGGGACGGACCAAGAGACCCAGTACTTC. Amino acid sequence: CASSLLGTDQETQYF.

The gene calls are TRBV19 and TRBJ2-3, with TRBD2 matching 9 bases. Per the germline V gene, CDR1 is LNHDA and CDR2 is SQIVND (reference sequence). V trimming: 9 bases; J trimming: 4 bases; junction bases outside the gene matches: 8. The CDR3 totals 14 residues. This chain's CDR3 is CASKWTSASDTQYF. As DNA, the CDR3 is TGTGCCAGCAAATGGACTAGCGCATCAGATACGCAGTATTTT.

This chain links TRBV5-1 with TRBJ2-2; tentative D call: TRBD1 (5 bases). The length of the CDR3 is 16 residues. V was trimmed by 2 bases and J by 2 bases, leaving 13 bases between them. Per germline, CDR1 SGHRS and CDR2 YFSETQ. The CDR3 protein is CASSFQGSPNTGELFF. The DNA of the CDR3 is TGCGCCAGCAGCTTTCAGGGTAGTCCCAACACCGGGGAGCTGTTTTTT.

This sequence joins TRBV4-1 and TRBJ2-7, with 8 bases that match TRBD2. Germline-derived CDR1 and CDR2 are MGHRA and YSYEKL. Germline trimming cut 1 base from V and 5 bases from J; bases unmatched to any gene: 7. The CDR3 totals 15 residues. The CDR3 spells CASSQAGRASDEQYF. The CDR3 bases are TGCGCCAGCAGCCAAGCCGGGAGGGCCAGCGACGAGCAGTACTTC.

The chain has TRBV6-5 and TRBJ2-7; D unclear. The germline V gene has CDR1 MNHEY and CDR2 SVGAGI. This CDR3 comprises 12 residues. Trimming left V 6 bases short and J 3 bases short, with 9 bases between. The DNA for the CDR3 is TGTGCCAGCAGCGACCCATACTACGAGCAGTACTTC. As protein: CASSDPYYEQYF.

CDR3: CASSQAFSSGDEKLFF. The CDR3 region has the DNA TGTGCCAGCAGCCAAGCTTTCAGTTCAGGGGATGAAAAACTGTTTTTT. The chain is built from TRBV4-2 and TRBJ1-4; weak D call: TRBD1 (6 bases). Germline CDR1 and CDR2: LGHNA and YNFKEQ. Deletions cut 1 base from V and 6 bases from J, with 15 bases between. The CDR3 has 16 amino acids.